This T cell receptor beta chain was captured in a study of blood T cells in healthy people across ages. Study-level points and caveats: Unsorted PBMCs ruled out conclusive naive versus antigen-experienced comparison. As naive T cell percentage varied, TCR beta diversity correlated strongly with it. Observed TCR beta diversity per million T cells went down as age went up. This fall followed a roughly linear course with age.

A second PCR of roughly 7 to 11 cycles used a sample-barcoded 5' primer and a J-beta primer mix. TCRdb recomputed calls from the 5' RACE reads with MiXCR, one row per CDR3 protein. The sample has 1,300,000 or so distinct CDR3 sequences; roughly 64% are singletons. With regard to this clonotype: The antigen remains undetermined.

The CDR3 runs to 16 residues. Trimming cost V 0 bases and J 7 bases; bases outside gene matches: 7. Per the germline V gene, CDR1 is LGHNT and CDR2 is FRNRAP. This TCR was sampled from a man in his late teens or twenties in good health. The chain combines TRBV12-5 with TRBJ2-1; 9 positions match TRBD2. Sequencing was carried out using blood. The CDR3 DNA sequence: TGTGCTAGTGGTTTGGTGGATAGCGGGAGATTGAATGAGCAGTTCTTC. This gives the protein CASGLVDSGRLNEQFF.